These 17 T cell receptor beta chains were sequenced from one sample in a study of T cells after yellow fever vaccination. TCRdb recomputed calls from the 5' RACE reads with MiXCR, one row per CDR3 protein. This sample has some 400,000 distinct CDR3 sequences; roughly 20% occur once, and the top ten carry 15% to 20%. Sequencing was performed on PBMCs, taken before the yellow fever booster vaccination. These receptors came from a man in his late teens or twenties who received the YFV17D yellow fever vaccine.

This clonotype was detected a few times. The CDR3 protein is CASSQAHNFNEKLFF. The DNA of the CDR3 is TGCGCCAGCAGCCAAGCACACAATTTTAATGAAAAACTGTTTTTT. The chain joins TRBV4-3 to TRBJ1-4, with unresolved D. This CDR3 region has 15 residues. CDR1 LGHNA and CDR2 YSLEER come from the germline V gene. Between the trimmed V and J ends, which lost 1 base and 4 bases, there was a span of 10 bases.

This clonotype was detected a few times. V usage is TRBV5-1 and J usage is TRBJ2-3; 7 positions match TRBD2. Germline V lookup: CDR1 SGHRS, CDR2 YFSETQ. This CDR3 has 16 amino acids. J was trimmed by 0 bases and V by 0 bases; bases with no gene match: 4. The CDR3 here is CASSLGVRGSTDTQYF. In DNA form, the CDR3 reads TGCGCCAGCAGCTTGGGGGTGCGGGGGAGCACAGATACGCAGTATTTT.

CDR3 loop: CASSYSIRGDEQYF. The CDR3 DNA is TGTGCCAGCAGTTACTCGATCAGGGGCGACGAGCAGTACTTC. This sequence joins TRBV6-5 and TRBJ2-7, with D perhaps TRBD1 (6 bases). This CDR3 is built from 14 residues. CDR1 is MNHEY and CDR2 is SVGAGI in the germline V gene. Trimming removed 0 bases at V and 5 bases at J, with 11 bases between.

This clonotype has a handful of counts. The chain has TRBV20-1 and TRBJ1-3; no firm D call. Deletions cut 7 bases from V and 6 bases from J, with 10 bases between. Per germline, CDR1 DFQATT and CDR2 SNEGSKA (reference sequence). The length of the CDR3 is 11 residues. CDR3 sequence: CSGGFENTIYF. CDR3 bases: TGCAGTGGAGGTTTCGAAAACACCATATATTTT.

This rearrangement joins TRBV10-2 to TRBJ2-5; TRBD2 matches 9 bases. The junction had 7 bases not matched to a gene; V was cut back by 6 bases and J by 2 bases. Germline V gene sequence: CDR1 WSHSY, CDR2 SAAADI. This CDR3 has 15 amino acids. In DNA, the CDR3 is TGCGCCAGCAGGGGGTGGAGCGGGGGGCAAGAGACCCAGTACTTC. It translates to CASRGWSGGQETQYF.

This clonotype appeared many times. The V and J genes are TRBV7-9 and TRBJ2-7; 7 nucleotides match TRBD1. CDR1 and CDR2 from the germline V gene are SEHNR and FQNEAQ (reference sequence). This CDR3 region has 15 residues. Trimming cost V 4 bases and J 7 bases; bases outside gene matches: 13. As DNA, the CDR3 is TGTGCCAGCAGCTCCGACTGGGACAGCCTTACGGAGCAGTACTTC. Translated: CASSSDWDSLTEQYF.

V and J are TRBV21-1 and TRBJ2-5. TRBV21-1 is a listed pseudogene. The CDR3 totals 19 residues. CDR3 coding DNA: TGTGCCAGCAGCAAACGCCTGCACTGGGACAGCTACTTCCAAGAGACCCAGTACTTC. Amino acids: CASSKRLHWDSYFQETQYF.

This clonotype was detected a few times. The chain joins TRBV6-6 to TRBJ2-7; TRBD1 is a possible D gene (5 bases). V lost 3 bases and J lost 6, with 15 bases in between. Germline V gene sequence: CDR1 MNHNY, CDR2 SVGAGI (reference sequence). This CDR3 has 14 amino acids. Here the CDR3 reads CASSYSPEGAEQYF. CDR3 bases: TGTGCCAGCAGTTATTCGCCCGAAGGGGCCGAGCAGTACTTC.

This clonotype was detected a few times. The chain has TRBV3-1 and TRBJ1-1; D is ambiguous. Germline CDR1 is LGHDT and CDR2 is YNNKEL (reference sequence). The CDR3 spans 14 residues. Deletions cut 0 bases from V and 3 bases from J, with 8 bases between. CDR3 nucleotides: TGTGCCAGCAGCCAAGATTTCCGGTACACTGAAGCTTTCTTT. Residues: CASSQDFRYTEAFF.

This clonotype was seen a few times. The chain is built from TRBV10-3 and TRBJ1-3; D remains ambiguous. The CDR3 is 13 residues long. V lost 5 bases and J lost 0, with 5 bases in between. Looked up from germline, CDR1 is ENHRY and CDR2 is SYGVKD. The CDR3 protein is CAISPFSGNTIYF. DNA for the CDR3: TGTGCCATCAGTCCCTTCTCTGGAAACACCATATATTTT.

This clonotype was observed a few times. V usage is TRBV5-1 and J usage is TRBJ1-5, with TRBD1 matching over 8 bases. The CDR3 is made up of 18 amino acids. CDR1 is SGHRS and CDR2 is YFSETQ in the germline V gene. V was clipped by 0 bases and J by 1 base; unmatched bases: 9. The DNA of the CDR3 is TGCGCCAGCAGCTTGGGGGCGACAGGGGTCGGAAGCAATCAGCCCCAGCATTTT. Translating gives CASSLGATGVGSNQPQHF. Full variable domain (outside the CDR3, taken from reference TRBV5-1 and TRBJ1-5): KAGVTQTPRYLIKTRGQQVTLSCSPISGHRSVSWYQQTPGQGLQFLFEYFSETQRNKGNFPGRFSGRQFSNSRSEMNVSTLELGDSALYLCASSLGATGVGSNQPQHFGDGTRLSIL.

V usage is TRBV7-9 and J usage is TRBJ1-4, with TRBD1 matching over 8 bases. The CDR3 totals 15 residues. The V gene end was trimmed by 5 bases and the J gene end by 6 bases; junction bases not matched to a gene: 8. The germline V gene encodes CDR1 SEHNR and CDR2 FQNEAQ (reference sequence). The CDR3 DNA follows: TGTGCCAGCAGCCATCCGGGACAGGTCCATGAAAAACTGTTTTTT. As protein: CASSHPGQVHEKLFF.

This clonotype was detected a few times. The rearrangement uses TRBV11-2 and TRBJ2-1; D tentatively fits TRBD1 or TRBD2 (5 bases each). Germline CDR1 SGHAT, CDR2 FQNNGV. Trimming shortened V by 4 bases and J by 7 bases, and 17 bases separated the two germline ends. The CDR3 has 15 residues. The CDR3 region has the DNA TGTGCCAGCAGCTCGAGGGGTTTGATCGTTAATGAGCAGTTCTTC. Protein product: CASSSRGLIVNEQFF.

V gene TRBV27 combines with J gene TRBJ1-4; a weak D match, TRBD1 (5 bases). CDR1 MNHEY and CDR2 SMNVEV come from the germline V gene (reference sequence). V lost 6 bases to trimming and J lost 10 bases, with 21 bases between them. CDR3 length: 15 amino acids. The CDR3 bases are TGTGCCAGCAGCTCAAAGGGACCTCCAGAGGGAAAACTGTTTTTT. This translates into CASSSKGPPEGKLFF.

V and J are TRBV12-3 or TRBV12-4 and TRBJ1-1; D possibly corresponds to TRBD1 (6 bases). CDR3 length: 14 amino acids. V was clipped by 3 bases and J by 7 bases, with 15 bases between them. DNA for the CDR3: TGTGCCAGCAGTTTCACAGGGAAGAATAGTGAAGCTTTCTTT. As protein: CASSFTGKNSEAFF.

The V and J genes are TRBV29-1 and TRBJ1-2; weak D call: TRBD1 (6 bases). Germline CDR1 SQVTM, CDR2 ANQGSEA. The V end was cut by 7 bases, the J end by 3 bases, with 15 bases between. There are 13 residues in the CDR3. The DNA for the CDR3 is TGCAGCGCCTATGCCAGGGGCGACTATGGCTACACCTTC. Protein sequence: CSAYARGDYGYTF.

This clonotype turned up a few times. This sequence joins TRBV2 and TRBJ2-6, with D perhaps TRBD1 (6 bases). V was shortened by 6 bases and J by 4 bases, with 13 bases between the two germline ends. CDR1 is SNHLY and CDR2 is FYNNEI in the germline V gene. There are 15 residues in the CDR3. For the CDR3, the DNA is TGTGCCAGCAGCCACAGGGACGGAGGGGCCAACGTCCTGACTTTC. Translating it yields CASSHRDGGANVLTF.